These T cell receptor beta chains were read from a single sample in a study of blood T cell repertoires in COVID-19. This table comes from immunoSEQ multiplex PCR, and its TCRdb copy is limited to in-frame clones, with some not included. The sample contains fewer than 350,000 clones, approximately 86% of which appear only once. Specimen: PBMCs or T cells enriched from blood (not recorded which). Source of these receptors: a woman in her 30s who had recovered from COVID-19. CDR3s include the opening cysteine and the closing phenylalanine or tryptophan. The order of the fields is D gene, CDR3 length, J gene, V gene, clone size, CDR3 protein, CDR3 DNA. D genes are given only for firm matches. Not every row has a clone size; where given, it reads once, few, many or a size class.

>TRBD2|17|TRBJ2-7|TRBV27|NA
CASSFDPTSGDLYEQYF
TGTGCCAGCAGTTTTGATCCCACTAGCGGGGATCTTTACGAGCAGTACTTC
>NA|15|TRBJ2-5|TRBV9|NA
CASSLRGRGQETQYF
TGTGCCAGCAGCCTCAGAGGTAGGGGGCAAGAGACCCAGTACTTC
>TRBD2|15|TRBJ2-3|TRBV11-2|NA
CASSLDRSGGDTQYF
TGTGCCAGCAGCTTAGATAGAAGCGGGGGTGATACGCAGTATTTT
>NA|13|TRBJ1-5|TRBV27|NA
CASSLYRDQPQHF
TGTGCCAGCAGTTTGTATCGGGATCAGCCCCAGCATTTT
>NA|14|TRBJ2-7|TRBV3-1/TRBV3-2|NA
CASSEDLNPYEQYF
TGTGCCAGCAGTGAGGACTTGAACCCCTACGAGCAGTACTTC
>TRBD2|11|TRBJ2-1|TRBV2|NA
CASVKTSKQFF
TGTGCCAGCGTGAAGACTAGCAAACAGTTCTTC
>NA|17|TRBJ1-6|TRBV5-6|NA
CASSLDVGRVGNSPLHF
TGTGCCAGCAGCTTGGATGTTGGCAGGGTAGGAAATTCACCCCTCCACTTT
>TRBD2|15|TRBJ2-4|TRBV19|NA
CASDQGSGDLNIQYF
TGTGCCAGTGATCAGGGCAGCGGGGATTTAAACATTCAGTACTTC
>TRBD1|16|TRBJ2-2|TRBV27|NA
CASSHLFPQGTGELFF
TGTGCCAGCAGTCATTTATTCCCACAGGGGACCGGGGAGCTGTTTTTT
>NA|13|TRBJ1-6|TRBV25-1|NA
CASSEFGGSPLHF
TGTGCCAGCAGTGAATTCGGGGGTTCACCCCTCCACTTT
>NA|15|TRBJ2-1|TRBV7-6|once
CASSSWGGTIDEQFF
TGTGCCAGCAGCTCTTGGGGCGGGACCATAGATGAGCAGTTCTTC
>NA|15|TRBJ1-5|TRBV9|few
CASSAGHVSNQPQHF
TGTGCCAGCAGCGCCGGACACGTTAGCAATCAGCCCCAGCATTTT
>NA|16|TRBJ1-2|TRBV6-5|NA
CASSYSRRFGNYGYTF
TGTGCCAGCAGTTACTCTCGCAGGTTTGGGAACTATGGCTACACCTTC
>NA|15|TRBJ2-7|TRBV19|NA
CASSIRLHISYEQYF
TGTGCCAGTAGTATAAGACTACATATTTCCTACGAGCAGTACTTC
>NA|16|TRBJ2-1|TRBV11-2|NA
CASSLGGRGSYNEQFF
TGTGCCAGCAGCTTAGGAGGGCGGGGCTCCTACAATGAGCAGTTCTTC
>NA|15|TRBJ2-5|TRBV7-8|NA
CASSPNTGVRETQYF
TGTGCCAGCAGCCCGAATACCGGGGTCCGAGAGACCCAGTACTTC
>TRBD1|15|TRBJ2-3|TRBV2|NA
CASSGDGTATDTQYF
TGTGCCAGCAGTGGGGATGGGACAGCCACAGATACGCAGTATTTT
>TRBD2|16|TRBJ2-7|TRBV6-5|NA
CASSYPGTSGSREQYF
TGTGCCAGCAGTTACCCTGGGACTAGCGGGAGTCGGGAGCAGTACTTC